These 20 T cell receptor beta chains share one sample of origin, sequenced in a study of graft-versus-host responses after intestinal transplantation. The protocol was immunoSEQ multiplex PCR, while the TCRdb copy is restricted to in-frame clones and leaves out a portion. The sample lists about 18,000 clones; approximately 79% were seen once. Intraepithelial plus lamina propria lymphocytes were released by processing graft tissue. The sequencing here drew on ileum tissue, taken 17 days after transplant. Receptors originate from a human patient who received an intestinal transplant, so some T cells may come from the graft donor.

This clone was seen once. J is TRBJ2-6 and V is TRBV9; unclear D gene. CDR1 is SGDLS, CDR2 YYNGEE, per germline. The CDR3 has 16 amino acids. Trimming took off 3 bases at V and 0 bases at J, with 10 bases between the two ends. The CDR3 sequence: CASSAYFRSGANVLTF. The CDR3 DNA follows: TGTGCCAGCAGCGCGTACTTCCGCTCTGGGGCCAACGTCCTGACTTTC.

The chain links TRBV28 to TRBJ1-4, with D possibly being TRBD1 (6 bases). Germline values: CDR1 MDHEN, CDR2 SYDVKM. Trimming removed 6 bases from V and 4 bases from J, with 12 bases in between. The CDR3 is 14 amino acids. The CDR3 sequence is CASRRDILNEKLFF. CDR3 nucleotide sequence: TGTGCCAGCAGAAGGGACATTCTTAATGAAAAACTGTTTTTT.

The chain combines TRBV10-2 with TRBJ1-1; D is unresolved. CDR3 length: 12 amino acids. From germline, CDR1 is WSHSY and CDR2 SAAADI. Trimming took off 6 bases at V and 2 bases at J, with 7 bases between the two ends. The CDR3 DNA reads TGCGCCAGCAGGGAAGGAAACACTGAAGCTTTCTTT. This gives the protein CASREGNTEAFF.

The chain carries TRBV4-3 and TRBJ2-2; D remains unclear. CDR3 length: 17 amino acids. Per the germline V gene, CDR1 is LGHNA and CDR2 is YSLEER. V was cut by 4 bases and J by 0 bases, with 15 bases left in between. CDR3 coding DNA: TGCGCCAGCAGCCCCCTGGGCAGTGACGCGAACACCGGGGAGCTGTTTTTT. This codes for CASSPLGSDANTGELFF.

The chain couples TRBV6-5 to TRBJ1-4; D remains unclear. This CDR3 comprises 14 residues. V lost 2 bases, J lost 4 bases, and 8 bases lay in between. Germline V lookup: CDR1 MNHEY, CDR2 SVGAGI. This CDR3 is CASSYRGNNEKLFF. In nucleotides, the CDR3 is TGTGCCAGCAGTTACCGCGGAAATAATGAAAAACTGTTTTTT.

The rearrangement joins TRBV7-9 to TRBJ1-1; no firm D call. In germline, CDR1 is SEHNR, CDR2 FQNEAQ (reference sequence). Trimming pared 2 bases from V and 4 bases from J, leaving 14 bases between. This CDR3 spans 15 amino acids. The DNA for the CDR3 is TGTGCCAGCAGCTTAAATCCTCAAGGAGGCACTGAAGCTTTCTTT. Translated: CASSLNPQGGTEAFF.

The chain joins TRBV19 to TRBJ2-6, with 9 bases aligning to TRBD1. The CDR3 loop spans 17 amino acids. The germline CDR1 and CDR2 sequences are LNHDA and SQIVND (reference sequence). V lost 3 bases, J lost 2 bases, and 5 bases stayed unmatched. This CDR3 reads CASSISGTGTGANVLTF. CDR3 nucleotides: TGTGCCAGTAGTATCTCCGGGACAGGGACTGGGGCCAACGTCCTGACTTTC. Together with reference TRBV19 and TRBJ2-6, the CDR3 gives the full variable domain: DGGITQSPKYLFRKEGQNVTLSCEQNLNHDAMYWYRQDPGQGLRLIYYSQIVNDFQKGDIAEGYSVSREKKESFPLTVTSAQKNPTAFYLCASSISGTGTGANVLTFGAGSRLTVL.

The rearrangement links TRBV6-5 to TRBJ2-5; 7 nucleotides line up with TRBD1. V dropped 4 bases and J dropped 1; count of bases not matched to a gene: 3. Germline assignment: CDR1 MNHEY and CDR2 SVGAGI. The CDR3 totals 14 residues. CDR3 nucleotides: TGTGCCAGCAGTTTCGGGACAGCCCAAGAGACCCAGTACTTC. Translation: CASSFGTAQETQYF.

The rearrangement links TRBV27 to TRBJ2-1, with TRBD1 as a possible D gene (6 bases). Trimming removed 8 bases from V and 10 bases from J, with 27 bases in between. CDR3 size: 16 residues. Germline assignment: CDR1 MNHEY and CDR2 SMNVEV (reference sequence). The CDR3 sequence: CASSPSGMILTGEQFF. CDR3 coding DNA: TGTGCCAGCTCCCCCTCGGGAATGATTCTCACAGGGGAGCAGTTCTTC.

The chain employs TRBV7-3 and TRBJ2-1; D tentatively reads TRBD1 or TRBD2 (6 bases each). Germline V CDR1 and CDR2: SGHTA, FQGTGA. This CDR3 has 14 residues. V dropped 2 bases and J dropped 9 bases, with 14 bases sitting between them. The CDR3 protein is CASSLFGGYGEQFF. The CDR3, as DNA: TGTGCCAGCAGCTTATTCGGGGGCTATGGTGAGCAGTTCTTC.

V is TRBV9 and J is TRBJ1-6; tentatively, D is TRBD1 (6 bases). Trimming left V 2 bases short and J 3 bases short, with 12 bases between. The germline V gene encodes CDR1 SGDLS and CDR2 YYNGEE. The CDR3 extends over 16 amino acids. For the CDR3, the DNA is TGTGCCAGCAGCGTTGCCTTGGACAGCTATAATTCACCCCTCCACTTT. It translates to CASSVALDSYNSPLHF. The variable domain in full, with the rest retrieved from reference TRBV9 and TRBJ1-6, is DSGVTQTPKHLITATGQRVTLRCSPRSGDLSVYWYQQSLDQGLQFLIQYYNGEERAKGNILERFSAQQFPDLHSELNLSSLELGDSALYFCASSVALDSYNSPLHFGNGTRLTVT.

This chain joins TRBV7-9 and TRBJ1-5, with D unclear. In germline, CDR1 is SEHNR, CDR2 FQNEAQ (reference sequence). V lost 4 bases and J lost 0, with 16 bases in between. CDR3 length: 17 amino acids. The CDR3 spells CASSSGADSYSNQPQHF. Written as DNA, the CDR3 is TGTGCCAGCAGCTCCGGCGCGGACTCATATAGCAATCAGCCCCAGCATTTT.

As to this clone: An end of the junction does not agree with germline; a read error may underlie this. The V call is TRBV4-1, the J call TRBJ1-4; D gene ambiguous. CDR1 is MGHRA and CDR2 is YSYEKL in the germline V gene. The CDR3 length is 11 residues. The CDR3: CASNQGEKLFF. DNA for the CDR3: TGCGCCAGCAACCAAGGAGAAAAACTGTTTTTT.

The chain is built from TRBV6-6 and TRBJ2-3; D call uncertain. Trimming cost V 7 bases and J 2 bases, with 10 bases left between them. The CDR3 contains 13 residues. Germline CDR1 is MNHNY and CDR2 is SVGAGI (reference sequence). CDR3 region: CASTWADTDTQYF. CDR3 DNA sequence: TGTGCCAGCACTTGGGCAGACACAGATACGCAGTATTTT.

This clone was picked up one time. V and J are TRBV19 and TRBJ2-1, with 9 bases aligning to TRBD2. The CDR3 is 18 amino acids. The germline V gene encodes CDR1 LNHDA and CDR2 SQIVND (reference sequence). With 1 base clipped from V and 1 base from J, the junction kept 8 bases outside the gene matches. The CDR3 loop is CASSIASGGHHSYNEQFF. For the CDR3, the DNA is TGTGCCAGTAGTATAGCCAGCGGGGGGCACCATTCCTACAATGAGCAGTTCTTC.

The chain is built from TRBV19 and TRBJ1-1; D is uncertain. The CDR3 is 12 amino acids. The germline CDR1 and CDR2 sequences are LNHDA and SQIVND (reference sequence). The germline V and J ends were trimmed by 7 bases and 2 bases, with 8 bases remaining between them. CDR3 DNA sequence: TGTGCCAGTAATGATCCCAACACTGAAGCTTTCTTT. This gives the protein CASNDPNTEAFF.

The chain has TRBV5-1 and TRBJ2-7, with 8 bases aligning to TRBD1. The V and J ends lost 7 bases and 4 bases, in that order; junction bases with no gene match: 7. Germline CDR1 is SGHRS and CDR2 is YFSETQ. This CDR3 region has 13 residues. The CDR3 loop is CASAETGAYEQYF. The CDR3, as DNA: TGCGCCAGCGCCGAGACAGGGGCGTACGAGCAGTACTTC.

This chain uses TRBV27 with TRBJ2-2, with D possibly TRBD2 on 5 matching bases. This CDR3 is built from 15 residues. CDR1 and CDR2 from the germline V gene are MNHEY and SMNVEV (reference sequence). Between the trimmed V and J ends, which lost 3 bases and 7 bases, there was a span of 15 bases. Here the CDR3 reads CASSLLASRNGELFF. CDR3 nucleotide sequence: TGTGCCAGCAGTTTGCTGGCTAGCAGAAACGGGGAGCTGTTTTTT.

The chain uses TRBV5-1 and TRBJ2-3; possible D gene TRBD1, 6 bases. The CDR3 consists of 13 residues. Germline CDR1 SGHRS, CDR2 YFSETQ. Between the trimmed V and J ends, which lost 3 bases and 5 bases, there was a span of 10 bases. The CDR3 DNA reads TGCGCCAGCAGCTGGGGGCCGAGAGATACGCAGTATTTT. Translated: CASSWGPRDTQYF.

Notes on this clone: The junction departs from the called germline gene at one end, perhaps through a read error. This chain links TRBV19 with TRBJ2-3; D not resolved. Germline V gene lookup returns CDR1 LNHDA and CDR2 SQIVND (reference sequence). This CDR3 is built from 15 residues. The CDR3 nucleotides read TGTGCCAGCAGTACCCAGCCTGTCAGCACAGATACGCAGTATTTT. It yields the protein CASSTQPVSTDTQYF.